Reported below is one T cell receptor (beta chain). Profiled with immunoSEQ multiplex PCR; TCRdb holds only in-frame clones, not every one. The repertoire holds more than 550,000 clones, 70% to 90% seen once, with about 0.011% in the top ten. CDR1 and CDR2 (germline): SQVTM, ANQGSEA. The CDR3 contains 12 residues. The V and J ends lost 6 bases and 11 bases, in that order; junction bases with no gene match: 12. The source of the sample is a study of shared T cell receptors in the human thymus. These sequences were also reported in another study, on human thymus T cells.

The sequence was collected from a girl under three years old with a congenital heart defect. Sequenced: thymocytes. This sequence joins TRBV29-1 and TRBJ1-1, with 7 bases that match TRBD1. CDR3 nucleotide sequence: TGCAGCGTAAGGGGGCAGGGGGTTGTGGCTTTCTTT. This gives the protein CSVRGQGVVAFF.